This TCR beta chain comes out of a study of T cells in Graves' hyperthyroidism and ophthalmopathy. Germline V gene sequence: CDR1 SQVTM, CDR2 ANQGSEA. The CDR3 runs to 13 residues. Deletions cut 5 bases from V and 1 base from J, with 8 bases between. Amplification yielded TCR beta CDR3 regions, with RNA transcripts as the source. Using the HTBI primer set, a first-round RT-PCR was run on the TCR CDR3. TCRdb reprocessed the multiplex PCR reads with MiXCR, giving one entry per CDR3 protein. The sample contains 350,000 or so distinct CDR3 sequences, about a sixth of which appear only once. This clonotype was seen at least ten times.

This chain uses TRBV29-1 with TRBJ2-2, with D tentatively TRBD2 (5 bases). The receptor was derived from a woman aged 40 to 49 with Graves' ophthalmopathy. Specimen: blood. The CDR3 spells CSVKAGNTGELFF. Written as DNA, the CDR3 is TGCAGCGTTAAGGCGGGGAACACCGGGGAGCTGTTTTTT.